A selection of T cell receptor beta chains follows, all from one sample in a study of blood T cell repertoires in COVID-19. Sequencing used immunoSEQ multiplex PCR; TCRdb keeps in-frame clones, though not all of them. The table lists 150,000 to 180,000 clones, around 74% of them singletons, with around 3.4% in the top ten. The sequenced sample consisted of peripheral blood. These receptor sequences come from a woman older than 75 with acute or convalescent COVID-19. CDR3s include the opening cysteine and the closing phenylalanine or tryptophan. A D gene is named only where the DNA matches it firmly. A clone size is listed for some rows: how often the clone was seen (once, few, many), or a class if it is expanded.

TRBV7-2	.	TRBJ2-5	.	TGTGCCAGCAGTGCCAATCTTGGGGGCCTCCAAGAGACCCAGTACTTC	CASSANLGGLQETQYF
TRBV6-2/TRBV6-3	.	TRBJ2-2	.	TGTGCCAGCAGCCCTAGTAGGCCCGGGGGGCTGTTTTTT	CASSPSRPGGLFF
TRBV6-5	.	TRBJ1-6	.	TGTGCCAGCAGTTACTCGGGGAGCAACTATAATTCACCCCTCCACTTT	CASSYSGSNYNSPLHF
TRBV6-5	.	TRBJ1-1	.	TGTGCCAGCAGTTTAAACCTCAGGGGAAGGGAGGCTTTCTTT	CASSLNLRGREAFF
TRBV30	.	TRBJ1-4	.	TGTGCCATACACAGGCCGACTAATGAAAAACTGTTTTTT	CAIHRPTNEKLFF
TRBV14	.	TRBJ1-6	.	TGTGCCAGCAGCCAACGAGGCAATAGGAATTCACCCCTCCACTTT	CASSQRGNRNSPLHF
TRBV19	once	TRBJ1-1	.	TGTGCCAGTAGTATCCCTAAAACAGGGACCTCTGAAGCTTTCTTT	CASSIPKTGTSEAFF
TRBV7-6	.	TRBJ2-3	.	TGTGCCAGCAGCCGAAGGGGCCCTTCCCCAGATACGCAGTATTTT	CASSRRGPSPDTQYF
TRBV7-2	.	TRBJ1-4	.	TGTGCCAGCAGCTTGTATCGGGGATCCGAAGAAAAACTGTTTTTT	CASSLYRGSEEKLFF
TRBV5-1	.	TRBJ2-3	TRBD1	TGCGCCAGCAGCTTGGGACAGGGCTCAGATACGCAGTATTTT	CASSLGQGSDTQYF
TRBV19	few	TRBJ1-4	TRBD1	TGTGCCAGTCGCAGTCGGCTTGGACAGGGTGAAAAACTGTTTTTT	CASRSRLGQGEKLFF
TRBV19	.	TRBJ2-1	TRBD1	TGTGCCAGTAGTATCCCGGGACAGATACCTATCTCCTACAATGAGCAGTTCTTC	CASSIPGQIPISYNEQFF
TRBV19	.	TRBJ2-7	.	TGTGCCAGTAGTATAACAGGGTACTACGAGCAGTACTTC	CASSITGYYEQYF
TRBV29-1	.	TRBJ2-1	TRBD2	TGCAGCGTTGGTGGTCTAGCGGGAGCCAGTAACAATGAGCAGTTCTTC	CSVGGLAGASNNEQFF
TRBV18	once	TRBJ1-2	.	TGTGCCAGCTCACCCGGAGGGGAGAGCTATGGCTACACCTTC	CASSPGGESYGYTF
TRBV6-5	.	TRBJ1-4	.	TGTGCCAGCAGTTACTCACGTGGGGAGGAAAAACTGTTTTTT	CASSYSRGEEKLFF
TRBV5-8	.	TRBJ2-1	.	TGTGCCAGCAACCTCGTTGGGTTCGGGAGATACAATGAGCAGTTCTTC	CASNLVGFGRYNEQFF
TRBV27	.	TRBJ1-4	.	TGTGCCAGCAGTGTAACAGGGAGCGAAAAACTGTTTTTT	CASSVTGSEKLFF
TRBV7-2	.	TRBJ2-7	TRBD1	TGTGCCAGCAGCCTCGACCTTGGGACAGCAAACTACGAGCAGTACTTC	CASSLDLGTANYEQYF
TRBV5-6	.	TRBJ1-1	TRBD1	TGTGCCAGCAGCTTGCTGGGACAGGGGCAATCCAACACTGAAGCTTTCTTT	CASSLLGQGQSNTEAFF
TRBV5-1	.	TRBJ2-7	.	TGCGCCAGCAGCATAGTAACCGGGACATTAAGCTCCTACGAGCAGTACTTC	CASSIVTGTLSSYEQYF
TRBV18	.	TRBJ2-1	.	TGTGCCAGCTCACCAGGACTCCCCCGGGTTGAGCAGTTCTTC	CASSPGLPRVEQFF
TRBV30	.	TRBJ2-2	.	TGTGCCTGGAGGACGAAACAGGAAACCGGGGAGCTGTTTTTT	CAWRTKQETGELFF
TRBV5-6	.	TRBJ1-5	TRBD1	TGTGCCAGCAGCCGGACAGGGATGGGCAATCAGCCCCAGCATTTT	CASSRTGMGNQPQHF
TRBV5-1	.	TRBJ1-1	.	TGCGCCAGCAGACCTACGGCCACGGGTTTTACTGAAGCTTTCTTT	CASRPTATGFTEAFF
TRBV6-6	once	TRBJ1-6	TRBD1	TGTGCCAGCAGTCGGATTTTCCAGGGACAGTATAATTCACCCCTCCACTTT	CASSRIFQGQYNSPLHF
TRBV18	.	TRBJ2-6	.	TGTGCCAGCTCACCACGGGGGCAGGTGGACGGGGCCAACGTCCTGACTTTC	CASSPRGQVDGANVLTF
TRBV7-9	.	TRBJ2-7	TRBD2	TGTGCCAGCAGCGGGACCACGGGAGGCGAGCAGTACTTC	CASSGTTGGEQYF
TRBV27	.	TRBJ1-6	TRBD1	TGTGCCAGCAGTTCAGGGACAGGGGGCTCCTATAATTCACCCCTCCACTTT	CASSSGTGGSYNSPLHF
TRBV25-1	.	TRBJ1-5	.	TGTGCCAGCAGTGAATATCGGGAAGCTCAGCCCCAGCATTTT	CASSEYREAQPQHF
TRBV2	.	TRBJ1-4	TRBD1	TGTGCCAGCAGTGAGATGACAGGGGGCGCGACTGAAAAACTGTTTTTT	CASSEMTGGATEKLFF
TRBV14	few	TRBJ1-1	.	TGTGCCAGCAGCGCCCTATCATCAACTGAAGCTTTCTTT	CASSALSSTEAFF
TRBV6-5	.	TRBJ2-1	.	TGTGCCAGCAGAGCCGGGATACCGGTCAATGAGCAGTTCTTC	CASRAGIPVNEQFF
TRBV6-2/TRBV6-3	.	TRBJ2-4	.	TGTGCCAGCAGTTACTCTATGTCTAGCAAAAACATTCAGTACTTC	CASSYSMSSKNIQYF
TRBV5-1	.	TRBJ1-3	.	TGCGCCAGCACACGGGACACAGGAAACACCATATATTTT	CASTRDTGNTIYF
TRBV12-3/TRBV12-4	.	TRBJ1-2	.	TGTGCCAGCAGTTTTTCGACAGTCTATGGCTACACCTTC	CASSFSTVYGYTF
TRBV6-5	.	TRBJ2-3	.	TGTGCCAGCGCCCCGGGTGTCAGTAGCACAGATACGCAGTATTTT	CASAPGVSSTDTQYF
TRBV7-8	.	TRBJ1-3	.	TGTGCCAGCAGCTCCATAACAGGGCCTGGAAACACCATATATTTT	CASSSITGPGNTIYF
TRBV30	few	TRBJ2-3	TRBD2	TGTGCCTGGGGGACTAGCGGGATGGGCACAGATACGCAGTATTTT	CAWGTSGMGTDTQYF
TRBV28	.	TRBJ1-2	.	TGTGCCAGCAACCCCCTAGGGGGATTGGGCTACACCTTC	CASNPLGGLGYTF
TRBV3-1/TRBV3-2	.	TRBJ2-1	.	TGTGCCAGCAGTCTTATCGAGAACTACAATGAGCAGTTCTTC	CASSLIENYNEQFF
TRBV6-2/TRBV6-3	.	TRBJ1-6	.	TGTGCCAGCAGTTACTCGGTCAGCGGTTTCTATAATTCACCCCTCCACTTT	CASSYSVSGFYNSPLHF
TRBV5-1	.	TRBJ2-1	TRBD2	TGCGCCAGCAGCTTGGTAGTAGCGAGCGGGACCTACAATGAGCAGTTCTTC	CASSLVVASGTYNEQFF
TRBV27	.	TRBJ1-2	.	TGTGCCAGCAGCCTATCGGGGGTCTATGGCTACACCTTC	CASSLSGVYGYTF
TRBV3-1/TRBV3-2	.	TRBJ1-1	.	TGTGCCAGCAGCCAAGTCCGGGGTGGGACTGAAGCTTTCTTT	CASSQVRGGTEAFF